These 28 T cell receptor beta chains were all obtained from the same sample, sequenced in a study of blood T cell repertoires in COVID-19. TCRdb keeps only in-frame clones here, not all; method: immunoSEQ multiplex PCR. The sample includes about 670,000 clones, more than 80% of them seen just once. The source material was peripheral blood. These receptors all come from a woman under 30 with acute or convalescent COVID-19.

This sequence joins TRBV19 and TRBJ2-1; 12 positions agree with TRBD2. From germline, CDR1 is LNHDA and CDR2 SQIVND (reference sequence). The CDR3 runs to 16 residues. The V segment lost 5 bases and the J segment 4 bases; nucleotides outside the gene matches: 6. The CDR3 nucleotides read TGTGCCAGTAGTGCAAGACTAGCGGGGGTATACAATGAGCAGTTCTTC. This translates into CASSARLAGVYNEQFF.

The V call is TRBV6-1, the J call TRBJ1-2; TRBD1 aligns across 7 bases. The CDR3 sequence is 13 residues long. The germline gives CDR1 MNHNS, CDR2 SASEGT. V shed 2 bases, J shed 4 bases, and the junction held 1 base outside the gene matches. The CDR3: CASSERGLYGYTF. In DNA, the CDR3 is TGTGCCAGCAGTGAAAGGGGGCTCTATGGCTACACCTTC.

This clone showed up just a few times. The rearrangement joins TRBV5-1 to TRBJ1-1; D is perhaps TRBD1 (5 bases). The germline CDR1 and CDR2 sequences are SGHRS and YFSETQ. The V end lost 4 bases, the J end lost 0 bases, and 16 bases lay between the germline ends. CDR3 length: 16 residues. CDR3 in amino acids: CASSPPVGQMNTEAFF. DNA for the CDR3: TGCGCCAGCAGCCCCCCGGTGGGGCAGATGAACACTGAAGCTTTCTTT.

This clone appeared a single time. V gene TRBV10-3 combines with J gene TRBJ1-4; D not resolved. From germline, CDR1 is ENHRY and CDR2 SYGVKD. There are 15 residues in the CDR3. The germline V and J ends were trimmed by 4 bases and 0 bases, with 9 bases remaining between them. The CDR3 loop is CAISVRAATNEKLFF. For the CDR3, the DNA is TGTGCCATCAGTGTGAGGGCTGCAACTAATGAAAAACTGTTTTTT.

CDR3 in DNA: TGTGCCAGCAGCTTAGTTTTGGGCCTCGGATACCAAGAGACCCAGTACTTC. Translation gives CASSLVLGLGYQETQYF. This rearrangement joins TRBV11-2 to TRBJ2-5; D not resolved. V dropped 1 base and J dropped 0 bases, with 15 bases sitting between them. The CDR3 loop spans 17 amino acids. Germline lookup yields CDR1 SGHAT and CDR2 FQNNGV.

The chain recombines TRBV28 with TRBJ1-2, with D perhaps TRBD1 (5 bases). The CDR3 consists of 14 residues. Per the germline V gene, CDR1 is MDHEN and CDR2 is SYDVKM. V was trimmed by 2 bases and J by 1 base, leaving 8 bases between them. CDR3: CASSLGGGNYGYTF. DNA of the CDR3: TGTGCCAGCAGTTTAGGGGGGGGTAACTATGGCTACACCTTC.

This chain uses TRBV30 with TRBJ2-2, with D possibly being TRBD1 (5 bases). Trimming cost V 0 bases and J 5 bases, with 10 bases left between them. The length of the CDR3 is 14 residues. CDR1 and CDR2 from the germline V gene are GTSNPN and SVGIG (reference sequence). CDR3 protein: CAWSVRQGTGELFF. DNA of the CDR3: TGTGCCTGGAGTGTACGTCAGGGTACCGGGGAGCTGTTTTTT.

The V and J genes are TRBV11-3 and TRBJ2-5; TRBD1 might be the D (6 bases). This CDR3 has 14 amino acids. Germline V gene lookup returns CDR1 SGHNT and CDR2 YENEEA. Trimming left V 4 bases short and J 4 bases short, with 13 bases between. DNA of the CDR3: TGTGCCAGCAGCTCCAGGGGTTCCCCAGAGACCCAGTACTTC. Protein: CASSSRGSPETQYF.

The chain uses TRBV7-2 and TRBJ2-2, with 8 bases that match TRBD2. V lost 6 bases, J lost 7 bases, and 10 bases stayed unmatched. The CDR3 contains 15 residues. Germline V gives CDR1 SGHTA, CDR2 FQGNSA. In nucleotides, the CDR3 is TGTGCCAGCAGGTTTGGAAGCGGGGGCCGCGGGGAGCTGTTTTTT. Protein: CASRFGSGGRGELFF.

The V gene is TRBV19, the J gene TRBJ1-2; 7 positions agree with TRBD1. The CDR3 runs 15 residues. The V and J ends lost 8 bases and 6 bases, in that order; junction bases with no gene match: 15. Germline lookup yields CDR1 LNHDA and CDR2 SQIVND (reference sequence). In nucleotides, the CDR3 is TGTGCCAGTGGACTCACACAGGGGTACCGGAATGGCTACACCTTC. It is translated as CASGLTQGYRNGYTF.

This chain joins TRBV5-1 and TRBJ2-7; 8 nucleotides agree with TRBD1. After removal of 8 bases from V and 2 bases from J, the junction contained 12 bases not matched to a gene. The CDR3 has 15 residues. CDR1 is SGHRS and CDR2 is YFSETQ in the germline V gene. The chain's CDR3 is CASTPLPDRAYEQYF. The CDR3 DNA is TGCGCCAGTACTCCACTCCCGGACAGGGCCTACGAGCAGTACTTC.

This chain uses TRBV9 with TRBJ2-5, with TRBD1 matching over 7 bases. With 0 bases clipped from V and 2 bases from J, the junction kept 4 bases outside the gene matches. Germline V lookup: CDR1 SGDLS, CDR2 YYNGEE. The CDR3 length is 15 residues. In nucleotides, the CDR3 is TGTGCCAGCAGCGTAGGGGACAGACTACAAGAGACCCAGTACTTC. Translating it yields CASSVGDRLQETQYF.

The rearrangement uses TRBV7-9 and TRBJ2-5, with 7 bases that match TRBD2. The V gene end was trimmed by 5 bases and the J gene end by 3 bases; junction bases not matched to a gene: 3. CDR3 length: 13 residues. CDR1 and CDR2 (germline): SEHNR, FQNEAQ (reference sequence). The CDR3 spells CASSPRGEETQYF. The CDR3 DNA reads as TGTGCCAGCAGCCCCCGGGGGGAAGAGACCCAGTACTTC.

V and J are TRBV6-5 and TRBJ1-6; 8 bases line up with TRBD1. CDR1 MNHEY and CDR2 SVGAGI come from the germline V gene. V was clipped by 2 bases and J by 11 bases; unmatched bases: 8. CDR3 length equals 15 residues. The CDR3 loop is CASSYGGQVVTPLHF. CDR3 DNA sequence: TGTGCCAGCAGTTACGGGGGACAGGTAGTGACACCCCTCCACTTT.

The CDR3 loop is CASSPPIVSARHGELFF. In DNA, the CDR3 is TGTGCCAGCTCACCACCGATAGTGTCCGCCCGACACGGGGAGCTGTTTTTT. This sequence joins TRBV18 and TRBJ2-2; the D is unclear. Looked up from germline, CDR1 is KGHSH and CDR2 is LQKENI. Trimming took 0 bases from V and 7 from J, leaving 18 bases between them. CDR3 size: 17 residues.

The chain combines TRBV4-1 with TRBJ1-6, with a weak D call TRBD1 (5 bases). The V end was cut by 6 bases, the J end by 13 bases, with 13 bases between. Germline V gene data show CDR1 as MGHRA and CDR2 as YSYEKL. The CDR3 loop spans 12 amino acids. The CDR3: CASRRTGGPLHF. The CDR3 DNA reads TGCGCCAGCAGACGAACCGGGGGTCCCCTCCACTTT.

The chain carries TRBV5-5 and TRBJ1-2; D remains ambiguous. Germline V lookup: CDR1 SGHKS, CDR2 YYEKEE (reference sequence). This CDR3 comprises 11 residues. The germline V and J ends were trimmed by 3 bases and 4 bases, with 4 bases remaining between them. The CDR3 spells CASSSSYGYTF. The CDR3 region has the DNA TGTGCCAGCAGCTCCTCCTATGGCTACACCTTC.

The V gene is TRBV9, the J gene TRBJ2-5; no clear D gene. Germline CDR1 and CDR2: SGDLS and YYNGEE. Trimming removed 0 bases at V and 5 bases at J, with 8 bases between. The CDR3 totals 13 residues. The CDR3 nucleotides read TGTGCCAGCAGCGTAGGTTGGAGTGAGACCCAGTACTTC. Protein product: CASSVGWSETQYF.

The J gene is TRBJ2-6, the V gene TRBV12-5, with a weak D call TRBD1 (6 bases). CDR3 length: 16 amino acids. CDR1 is LGHNT and CDR2 is FRNRAP in the germline V gene. Trimming removed 6 bases from V and 1 base from J, with 13 bases in between. DNA of the CDR3: TGTGCTAGTGGGAGTACAGGGATATCTGGGGCCAACGTCCTGACTTTC. Its protein is CASGSTGISGANVLTF.

CDR3 protein: CASRGPGQIYGYTF. In DNA, the CDR3 is TGTGCCAGCAGGGGCCCGGGACAGATCTATGGCTACACCTTC. V gene TRBV6-5 combines with J gene TRBJ1-2; the match to TRBD1 covers 7 bases. Germline CDR1 reads MNHEY; CDR2 reads SVGAGI. V shed 6 bases, J shed 4 bases, and the junction held 8 bases outside the gene matches. The CDR3 spans 14 residues.

This chain joins TRBV21-1 and TRBJ2-7; TRBD2, the table's D call, was not compared with the DNA. TRBV21-1 is tagged as a pseudogene. The CDR3 is 15 amino acids. CDR3 in amino acids: CASSSGGGPLDEQYF. The DNA of the CDR3 is TGTGCCAGCAGCAGCGGGGGGGGACCTCTAGACGAGCAGTACTTC.

This clone was observed a few times. The chain links TRBV5-4 to TRBJ2-7, with 8 bases lining up with TRBD1. With V trimmed by 1 base and J by 5 bases, 2 bases remained unmatched. Germline V CDR1 and CDR2: SGHNT, YYREEE (reference sequence). The CDR3 runs 13 residues. The CDR3 nucleotides are TGTGCCAGCAGCTTGCAGGGGGCCCACGAGCAGTACTTC. As protein: CASSLQGAHEQYF. The whole variable domain, filled in from reference TRBV5-4 and TRBJ2-7, reads ETGVTQSPTHLIKTRGQQVTLRCSSQSGHNTVSWYQQALGQGPQFIFQYYREEENGRGNFPPRFSGLQFPNYSSELNVNALELDDSALYLCASSLQGAHEQYFGPGTRLTVT.

The CDR3 region is CASSRDRDHEQYF. CDR3 DNA sequence: TGTGCCAGCAGTCGGGACAGGGACCACGAGCAGTACTTC. V and J are TRBV6-5 and TRBJ2-7; 9 bases match TRBD1. Germline CDR1 is MNHEY and CDR2 is SVGAGI. CDR3 length: 13 amino acids. Trimming cost V 5 bases and J 5 bases; bases outside gene matches: 4.

The gene calls are TRBV5-4 and TRBJ1-1, with 9 bases that match TRBD1. The junction had 10 bases not matched to a gene; V was cut back by 4 bases and J by 3 bases. The germline CDR1 and CDR2 sequences are SGHNT and YYREEE (reference sequence). This CDR3 has 16 amino acids. The CDR3 protein is CASSTYRGRGDTEAFF. For the CDR3, the DNA is TGTGCCAGCAGCACCTACAGGGGGCGGGGGGACACTGAAGCTTTCTTT.

The chain has TRBV7-2 and TRBJ2-3; TRBD1 might be the D (6 bases). The V gene's germline CDR1 is SGHTA and CDR2 FQGNSA. Trimming removed 5 bases at V and 0 bases at J, with 12 bases between. CDR3 length equals 15 residues. The CDR3 loop reads CASSPHGQSTDTQYF. The CDR3 nucleotides are TGTGCCAGCAGCCCCCACGGACAGAGCACAGATACGCAGTATTTT.

The rearrangement uses TRBV30 and TRBJ1-1, with a possible D match to TRBD1 (6 bases). V shed 4 bases and J shed 1 base, with 19 bases lying between them. Germline CDR1 and CDR2: GTSNPN and SVGIG (reference sequence). The CDR3 is 16 amino acids. For the CDR3, the DNA is TGTGCCTGGAACACGCCACAGGGCTCCTCGAACACTGAAGCTTTCTTT. Translating gives CAWNTPQGSSNTEAFF.

V usage is TRBV3-1 (or the pseudogene TRBV3-2) and J usage is TRBJ1-2, with D unresolved. The CDR3 is made up of 14 amino acids. CDR1 and CDR2 from the germline V gene are LGHDT and YNNKEL (reference sequence). The V and J ends lost 3 bases and 7 bases respectively, with 15 bases between them. CDR3 residues: CASSQDVRAGGYTF. The CDR3 DNA follows: TGTGCCAGCAGCCAGGATGTTAGGGCGGGTGGCTACACCTTC.

V is TRBV4-2 and J is TRBJ2-7, with D tentatively TRBD2 (5 bases). In germline, CDR1 is LGHNA, CDR2 YNFKEQ. There are 17 residues in the CDR3. Trimming took off 1 base at V and 3 bases at J, with 19 bases between the two ends. CDR3 amino acids: CASSQVSLSGSRYEQYF. DNA for the CDR3: TGTGCCAGCAGCCAAGTTTCCCTCAGCGGTTCACGCTACGAGCAGTACTTC.